These 20 T cell receptor beta chains were sequenced from one sample in a study of CD8 T cells in Susac syndrome. An amount of RNA that ranged from about 0.45 to 1 ug was reverse transcribed with random hexamers. A single record per CDR3 protein comes from TCRdb applying MiXCR to the immunoSEQ multiplex PCR reads. The profile shows roughly 100,000 distinct CDR3 sequences, 94% of them singletons. The sequenced sample was CD8+ T cells from PBMCs. The receptor set was obtained from a human donor with Susac syndrome.

This clonotype has just a few counts. The chain links TRBV27 to TRBJ2-3; maybe TRBD1 (5 bases). The CDR3 has 14 residues. Trimming took 4 bases from V and 1 from J, leaving 9 bases between them. CDR1 and CDR2 (germline): MNHEY, SMNVEV (reference sequence). DNA of the CDR3: TGTGCCAGCAGTTCCTTAGGGGGCACAGATACGCAGTATTTT. Its protein is CASSSLGGTDTQYF.

CDR3: CASSSPIGETQYF. CDR3 nucleotides: TGTGCCAGCAGTTCCCCGATTGGGGAGACCCAGTACTTC. The gene calls are TRBV6-2 or TRBV6-3 and TRBJ2-5; no firm D call. Germline V gene data show CDR1 as MNHEY and CDR2 as SVGEGT. The CDR3 is made up of 13 amino acids. Deletions cut 4 bases from V and 5 bases from J, with 11 bases between.

On this clonotype itself: One end of the junction fails to match germline, which may point to a read error. This rearrangement joins TRBV20-1 to TRBJ1-2; D remains unclear. This CDR3 contains 11 residues. CDR1 DFQATT and CDR2 SNEGSKA come from the germline V gene (reference sequence). CDR3 loop: CSARVESGYTF. The CDR3 DNA sequence: TGCAGTGCCAGAGTAGAAAGCGGCTACACCTTC.

V gene TRBV6-6 combines with J gene TRBJ1-5, with D possibly TRBD1 on 6 matching bases. Trimming took 0 bases from V and 10 from J, leaving 19 bases between them. The CDR3 covers 16 residues. Germline values: CDR1 MNHNY, CDR2 SVGAGI (reference sequence). CDR3 nucleotides: TGTGCCAGCAGTTACTCCCCGGGGGCGAGTCCATCACCCCAGCATTTT. Translating it yields CASSYSPGASPSPQHF.

The chain joins TRBV5-1 to TRBJ2-7, with D uncertain. Trimming removed 0 bases at V and 0 bases at J, with 10 bases between. Germline V lookup: CDR1 SGHRS, CDR2 YFSETQ. This CDR3 region has 15 residues. CDR3 sequence reads: CASSLEPYVSYEQYF. The CDR3 nucleotides are TGCGCCAGCAGCTTGGAGCCCTACGTCTCCTACGAGCAGTACTTC.

In its sample, this clonotype was seen a few times. V and J are TRBV27 and TRBJ2-1; TRBD1 agrees at 8 bases. CDR3 length equals 15 residues. The V segment lost 2 bases and the J segment 1 base; nucleotides outside the gene matches: 1. Germline V CDR1 and CDR2: MNHEY, SMNVEV (reference sequence). The DNA for the CDR3 is TGTGCCAGCAGTTTACGGGACAGGTCCTACAATGAGCAGTTCTTC. The encoded protein is CASSLRDRSYNEQFF.

The chain couples TRBV4-3 to TRBJ2-1; 11 nucleotides line up with TRBD2. J was trimmed by 8 bases and V by 3 bases; bases with no gene match: 6. The CDR3 loop spans 15 amino acids. The germline V gene has CDR1 LGHNA and CDR2 YSLEER. The DNA of the CDR3 is TGCGCCAGCAGCCACCGACTAGCGGGGTTCGATGAGCAGTTCTTC. Protein product: CASSHRLAGFDEQFF.

The V and J genes are TRBV2 and TRBJ2-1; the D gene is possibly TRBD2 (6 bases). The V end lost 8 bases, the J end lost 3 bases, and 8 bases lay between the germline ends. The CDR3 spans 12 residues. Per germline, CDR1 SNHLY and CDR2 FYNNEI. CDR3 residues: CASGGYYNEQFF. For the CDR3, the DNA is TGTGCCAGCGGAGGGTACTACAATGAGCAGTTCTTC.

The chain is built from TRBV6-5 and TRBJ2-7, with 7 bases fitting TRBD1. V dropped 0 bases and J dropped 5; count of bases not matched to a gene: 10. This CDR3 is built from 16 residues. Germline V lookup: CDR1 MNHEY, CDR2 SVGAGI. This CDR3 reads CASSYSTLGTADEQYF. CDR3 sequence (DNA): TGTGCCAGCAGTTACTCGACTCTCGGGACAGCTGACGAGCAGTACTTC.

The V call is TRBV12-3 or TRBV12-4, the J call TRBJ2-3; D unclear. The CDR3 has 15 residues. V was clipped by 6 bases and J by 2 bases, with 15 bases between them. DNA of the CDR3: TGTGCCAGCAGCCTCACATCCCTCAACACAGATACGCAGTATTTT. This sequence encodes CASSLTSLNTDTQYF.

V usage is TRBV20-1 and J usage is TRBJ2-5, with 12 bases that match TRBD2. V gave up 0 bases and J gave up 4 bases; unmatched junction bases: 12. CDR1 and CDR2 from the germline V gene are DFQATT and SNEGSKA (reference sequence). The CDR3 length is 18 residues. CDR3: CSARDPGLAGFGGETQYF. The CDR3 DNA sequence: TGCAGTGCTAGAGACCCCGGACTAGCGGGGTTTGGGGGAGAGACCCAGTACTTC.

The CDR3 sequence is CSGRDRGKFEQFF. CDR3 sequence (DNA): TGCAGTGGAAGGGACAGGGGGAAATTCGAGCAGTTCTTC. This chain uses TRBV20-1 with TRBJ2-1, with 11 bases fitting TRBD1. CDR3 length: 13 amino acids. The ends lost 7 bases at V and 10 bases at J; junction bases unmatched: 9. Germline V gene data show CDR1 as DFQATT and CDR2 as SNEGSKA (reference sequence).

The chain is built from TRBV2 and TRBJ1-4, with D unresolved. Germline CDR1 reads SNHLY; CDR2 reads FYNNEI. Trimming cost V 7 bases and J 3 bases, with 9 bases left between them. The length of the CDR3 is 13 residues. The CDR3 reads CASIGFANEKLFF. The CDR3 nucleotides are TGTGCCAGCATCGGGTTCGCTAATGAAAAACTGTTTTTT.

The chain employs TRBV24-1 and TRBJ2-1; 8 nucleotides align to TRBD1. The CDR3 totals 15 residues. V dropped 4 bases and J dropped 4; count of bases not matched to a gene: 5. Looked up from germline, CDR1 is KGHDR and CDR2 is SFDVKD. CDR3 sequence: CATSDPGQVYNEQFF. The CDR3 coding sequence is TGTGCCACCAGTGACCCGGGACAGGTATACAATGAGCAGTTCTTC.

This sequence joins TRBV29-1 and TRBJ1-1; weak D call: TRBD1 (5 bases). V was cut by 0 bases and J by 11 bases, with 19 bases left in between. CDR1 is SQVTM and CDR2 is ANQGSEA in the germline V gene. This CDR3 spans 14 amino acids. The DNA for the CDR3 is TGCAGCGTTGAAGATCTTGAGGGAGGGGTCGGCGCTTTCTTT. Its translation: CSVEDLEGGVGAFF.

J is TRBJ2-7 and V is TRBV29-1, with D perhaps TRBD1 (6 bases). Looked up from germline, CDR1 is SQVTM and CDR2 is ANQGSEA. The CDR3 extends over 11 amino acids. Trimming pared 4 bases from V and 3 bases from J, leaving 7 bases between. The CDR3 nucleotides read TGCAGCGTTGGGACAGACTACGAGCAGTACTTC. Its protein is CSVGTDYEQYF.

This chain joins TRBV29-1 and TRBJ2-7, with D tentatively TRBD1 or TRBD2 (5 bases each). V was cut by 1 base and J by 4 bases, with 14 bases left in between. CDR1 is SQVTM, CDR2 ANQGSEA, per germline. The CDR3 covers 14 residues. CDR3 sequence reads: CSVEARDGLYEQYF. Written as DNA, the CDR3 is TGCAGCGTTGAAGCGAGGGACGGGCTTTACGAGCAGTACTTC.

This chain uses TRBV13 with TRBJ2-7; TRBD2 agrees at 7 bases. The CDR3 extends over 16 amino acids. The ends lost 5 bases at V and 2 bases at J; junction bases unmatched: 12. From germline, CDR1 is PRHDT and CDR2 FYEKMQ (reference sequence). The chain's CDR3 is CASSPSRSGGTYEQYF. The DNA for the CDR3 is TGTGCCAGCAGCCCAAGCCGTTCGGGAGGAACCTACGAGCAGTACTTC.

V usage is TRBV6-2 or TRBV6-3 and J usage is TRBJ2-5; a possible D gene is TRBD2 (7 bases). Germline V gene lookup returns CDR1 MNHEY and CDR2 SVGEGT. Trimming pared 7 bases from V and 11 bases from J, leaving 17 bases between. The CDR3 extends over 12 amino acids. In nucleotides, the CDR3 is TGTGCCAGCACCCCCGAGGGGGGGCTTCAGTACTTC. Translating gives CASTPEGGLQYF.

CDR3 loop: CASSVEGSGGALSTDTQYF. For the CDR3, the DNA is TGTGCCAGCAGCGTAGAGGGTAGCGGGGGGGCTCTAAGCACAGATACGCAGTATTTT. This sequence joins TRBV9 and TRBJ2-3; 11 nucleotides line up with TRBD2. Germline CDR1 and CDR2: SGDLS and YYNGEE. The CDR3 sequence is 19 residues long. V lost 0 bases and J lost 0; bases outside the gene matches: 9.